These 32 T cell receptor beta chains came from one sample sequenced in a study of CD8 T cells in ankylosing spondylitis. TCRdb re-analysed the 5' RACE reads in MiXCR, keeping a single row per CDR3 protein. In the table there are some 220,000 distinct CDR3 sequences, over 9.5% of which are singletons. Material for sequencing was blood, either unsorted or a sorted T cell fraction (not recorded which). These receptors were collected from a male donor with ankylosing spondylitis or in good health (not recorded which).

This clonotype was seen at least ten times. A junction boundary mismatches the germline segment, possibly from a read error. This chain connects TRBV5-1 to TRBJ1-5; no reliable D call. The CDR3 totals 13 residues. Germline-derived CDR1 and CDR2 are SGHRS and YFSETQ. DNA of the CDR3: TGTGCCAGCAGTTTAGACAGCAATCAGCCCCAGCATTTT. Translating it yields CASSLDSNQPQHF.

This clonotype was seen many times. The chain combines TRBV29-1 with TRBJ2-1; D is possibly TRBD2 (6 bases). Trimming stripped 8 bases from V and 7 bases from J, with 15 bases between. CDR3 length: 12 amino acids. The germline V gene encodes CDR1 SQVTM and CDR2 ANQGSEA. For the CDR3, the DNA is TGCAGCCGTGGAGGGCCAAGAAATGAGCAGTTCTTC. As protein: CSRGGPRNEQFF.

Many counts were recorded for this clonotype. The V gene is TRBV10-3, the J gene TRBJ1-1; TRBD1 matches at 9 bases. This CDR3 is built from 17 residues. CDR1 ENHRY and CDR2 SYGVKD come from the germline V gene. Trimming took 0 bases from V and 3 from J; bases not matched to a gene: 8. Here the CDR3 reads CAISESGQGGSDTEAFF. In DNA, the CDR3 is TGTGCCATCAGTGAGTCGGGACAGGGAGGATCAGACACTGAAGCTTTCTTT.

This clonotype was seen ten or more times. J is TRBJ1-2 and V is TRBV4-1; D unresolved. V lost 4 bases to trimming and J lost 4 bases, with 10 bases between them. The germline V gene has CDR1 MGHRA and CDR2 YSYEKL. The CDR3 is 13 amino acids. The CDR3: CASSPVGIYGYTF. The CDR3 coding sequence is TGCGCCAGCAGCCCCGTCGGTATCTATGGCTACACCTTC.

This clonotype was counted ten times or more. V is TRBV27 and J is TRBJ2-7, with TRBD1 identical over 11 bases. The V gene's germline CDR1 is MNHEY and CDR2 SMNVEV (reference sequence). This CDR3 has 17 residues. Germline trimming cut 3 bases from V and 3 bases from J; bases unmatched to any gene: 10. The chain's CDR3 is CASSFGTGGTYVYEQYF. As DNA, the CDR3 is TGTGCCAGCAGTTTTGGGACAGGGGGAACGTACGTCTACGAGCAGTACTTC.

This clonotype was seen repeatedly, ten times or more. The V gene is TRBV7-9, the J gene TRBJ1-1; maybe TRBD1 (5 bases). CDR1 SEHNR and CDR2 FQNEAQ come from the germline V gene (reference sequence). Trimming pared 6 bases from V and 0 bases from J, leaving 14 bases between. The CDR3 contains 15 residues. The CDR3 here is CASSRSQGVNTEAFF. CDR3 coding DNA: TGTGCCAGCAGTCGGTCCCAGGGCGTGAACACTGAAGCTTTCTTT.

This clonotype came up many times. The rearrangement links TRBV4-1 to TRBJ1-5; D remains unclear. The CDR3 extends over 14 amino acids. CDR1 is MGHRA, CDR2 YSYEKL, per germline. Trimming took off 5 bases at V and 4 bases at J, with 12 bases between the two ends. DNA for the CDR3: TGCGCCAGCAGCTCCCCGAATCCAAATCAGCCCCAGCATTTT. Translation gives CASSSPNPNQPQHF.

This clonotype came up many times. The gene calls are TRBV7-9 and TRBJ1-2; no clear D. Germline CDR1 SEHNR, CDR2 FQNEAQ (reference sequence). With 6 bases removed from V and 5 bases from J, the gap between germline ends came to 13 bases. CDR3 length: 13 residues. The CDR3 protein is CASSQGGWYGYTF. The CDR3 nucleotides read TGTGCCAGCAGTCAAGGCGGGTGGTATGGCTACACCTTC. The entire variable domain, with the rest obtained from reference TRBV7-9 and TRBJ1-2, is as follows: DTGVSQNPRHKITKRGQNVTFRCDPISEHNRLYWYRQTLGQGPEFLTYFQNEAQLEKSRLLSDRFSAERPKGSFSTLEIQRTEQGDSAMYLCASSQGGWYGYTFGSGTRLTVV.

This clonotype was counted ten times or more. This chain joins TRBV15 and TRBJ2-7, with 9 nucleotides matching TRBD1. V shed 4 bases and J 6 bases; nucleotides not matched to a gene: 10. The length of the CDR3 is 15 residues. The germline V gene encodes CDR1 LNHNV and CDR2 YYDKDF (reference sequence). CDR3 nucleotides: TGTGCCACCAGCATCTCCGGGACAGGGTTGGTCGAGCAGTACTTC. This gives the protein CATSISGTGLVEQYF.

This clonotype was recorded many times. The V and J genes are TRBV3-1 and TRBJ2-3, with 7 bases identical to TRBD1. Trimming cost V 3 bases and J 4 bases; bases outside gene matches: 4. Looked up from germline, CDR1 is LGHDT and CDR2 is YNNKEL (reference sequence). The CDR3 length is 14 residues. The CDR3 reads CASSQGQIPDTQYF. The CDR3 region has the DNA TGTGCCAGCAGCCAGGGACAGATCCCAGATACGCAGTATTTT.

In this sample, this clonotype turned up many times. V gene TRBV15 combines with J gene TRBJ1-1; D not certain. V was clipped by 6 bases and J by 3 bases, with 8 bases between them. This CDR3 region has 12 residues. Germline values: CDR1 LNHNV, CDR2 YYDKDF (reference sequence). The CDR3 DNA is TGTGCCACCAGTTCCCGGGACACTGAAGCTTTCTTT. Translated, it gives CATSSRDTEAFF.

The gene calls are TRBV20-1 and TRBJ1-4, with D hard to call. Deletions cut 4 bases from V and 6 bases from J, with 6 bases between. From germline, CDR1 is DFQATT and CDR2 SNEGSKA (reference sequence). The CDR3 is 11 amino acids. Here the CDR3 DNA reads TGCAGTGCTAAGTTCGATGAAAAACTGTTTTTT. Translating gives CSAKFDEKLFF.

Concerning this clonotype itself: Being one base from a much bigger clone, this may be a read error. The chain couples TRBV18 to TRBJ2-7; 11 bases match TRBD2. Germline lookup yields CDR1 KGHSH and CDR2 LQKENI. V dropped 5 bases and J dropped 5; count of bases not matched to a gene: 5. The CDR3 spans 14 residues. The CDR3 loop is CASSATSGAHEQYF. The CDR3 region has the DNA TGTGCCAGCTCAGCGACTAGCGGGGCCCACGAGCAGTACTTC.

In regard to this clonotype: A much larger clone differs by one base, so this may be a read error. The chain employs TRBV10-2 and TRBJ1-1; D gene uncertain. CDR3 size: 14 residues. The germline CDR1 and CDR2 sequences are WSHSY and SAAADI. The CDR3 loop is CASSSDGMNIEAFF. In DNA, the CDR3 is TGCGCCAGCAGTTCGGACGGAATGAACATTGAAGCTTTCTTT.

This clonotype was observed at least ten times. The gene calls are TRBV18 and TRBJ2-2; unclear D gene. V was pared by 4 bases and J by 4 bases, with 7 bases between. Germline-derived CDR1 and CDR2 are KGHSH and LQKENI. The length of the CDR3 is 13 residues. The CDR3 sequence is CASSLQTTGELFF. CDR3 DNA sequence: TGTGCCAGCTCACTTCAAACCACCGGGGAGCTGTTTTTT. The full variable domain, in which reference TRBV18 and TRBJ2-2 provide the parts outside the CDR3, is NAGVMQNPRHLVRRRGQEARLRCSPMKGHSHVYWYRQLPEEGLKFMVYLQKENIIDESGMPKERFSAEFPKEGPSILRIQQVVRGDSAAYFCASSLQTTGELFFGEGSRLTVL.

The chain couples TRBV5-6 to TRBJ1-1; D is undetermined. The germline V and J ends were trimmed by 4 bases and 1 base, with 8 bases remaining between them. This CDR3 spans 13 amino acids. CDR1 is SGHDT and CDR2 is YYEEEE in the germline V gene. CDR3 sequence: CASSTLRNTEAFF. CDR3 DNA: TGTGCCAGCAGCACCCTTAGGAACACTGAAGCTTTCTTT.

As regards this clonotype: Just one base apart from a much larger clone, this may be a read error. J is TRBJ1-4 and V is TRBV5-1, with D possibly TRBD1 on 5 matching bases. The CDR3 covers 13 residues. Germline V gene data show CDR1 as SGHRS and CDR2 as YFSETQ. CDR3 coding DNA: TGCGCCAGCAGCTTGAGGGGTATCGAAAAACTGCTTTTT. It codes for CASSLRGIEKLLF. Full variable domain (remainder filled in from reference TRBV5-1 and TRBJ1-4): KAGVTQTPRYLIKTRGQQVTLSCSPISGHRSVSWYQQTPGQGLQFLFEYFSETQRNKGNFPGRFSGRQFSNSRSEMNVSTLELGDSALYLCASSLRGIEKLLFGSGTQLSVL.

Many counts were recorded for this clonotype. This chain uses TRBV18 with TRBJ1-5, with 8 bases aligning to TRBD1. The CDR3 runs 16 residues. Losses at the gene ends were 4 bases for V and 1 base for J; bases not matched to a gene: 6. CDR1 and CDR2 from the germline V gene are KGHSH and LQKENI. Here the CDR3 DNA reads TGTGCCAGCTCACGAACGACAGGGGAGAGCAATCAGCCCCAGCATTTT. This sequence encodes CASSRTTGESNQPQHF.

This clonotype was seen only a few times. The V gene is TRBV19, the J gene TRBJ2-2, with TRBD1 matching 8 bases. Per germline, CDR1 LNHDA and CDR2 SQIVND (reference sequence). The CDR3 has 14 residues. The junction had 3 bases not matched to a gene; V was cut back by 7 bases and J by 2 bases. The CDR3 loop is CASKGQGNTGELFF. The DNA for the CDR3 is TGTGCCAGTAAAGGACAGGGTAACACCGGGGAGCTGTTTTTT. Using reference TRBV19 and TRBJ2-2 for the parts outside the CDR3, the full variable domain is DGGITQSPKYLFRKEGQNVTLSCEQNLNHDAMYWYRQDPGQGLRLIYYSQIVNDFQKGDIAEGYSVSREKKESFPLTVTSAQKNPTAFYLCASKGQGNTGELFFGEGSRLTVL.

The table lists this clonotype with many counts. V gene TRBV20-1 combines with J gene TRBJ2-1, with D maybe TRBD1 (6 bases). The V end was cut by 2 bases, the J end by 0 bases, with 11 bases between. This CDR3 region has 15 residues. Germline CDR1 and CDR2: DFQATT and SNEGSKA (reference sequence). DNA for the CDR3: TGCAGTGCTAGACCTGGACAGAGCTCCTACAATGAGCAGTTCTTC. It codes for CSARPGQSSYNEQFF.

This clonotype was seen ten or more times. The rearrangement links TRBV4-1 to TRBJ2-1; D gene uncertain. Germline CDR1 and CDR2: MGHRA and YSYEKL. The CDR3 consists of 13 residues. V was pared by 4 bases and J by 4 bases, with 8 bases between. CDR3 sequence: CASSPLAYNEQFF. DNA for the CDR3: TGCGCCAGCAGCCCGCTGGCGTACAATGAGCAGTTCTTC.

This clonotype was recorded many times. A much larger clone lies a single base off, so this may be a read error. This chain joins TRBV12-3 or TRBV12-4 and TRBJ2-7, with a weak D call TRBD1 (5 bases). The V end lost 3 bases, the J end lost 1 base, and 7 bases lay between the germline ends. The CDR3 consists of 13 residues. In nucleotides, the CDR3 is TGTGCCAGCAGTTTTGGGGCATCCTACGAGCAGTACTTC. It is translated as CASSFGASYEQYF.

This clonotype was observed a few times. The chain combines TRBV27 with TRBJ1-3, with 9 bases matching TRBD1. Germline-derived CDR1 and CDR2 are MNHEY and SMNVEV (reference sequence). J was trimmed by 2 bases and V by 3 bases; bases with no gene match: 5. This CDR3 comprises 16 residues. Here the CDR3 reads CASSLSGTGTGNTIYF. The CDR3 DNA reads TGTGCCAGCAGTTTGTCTGGGACAGGGACTGGAAACACCATATATTTT.

The genes are TRBV4-2 and TRBJ2-7; D might be TRBD1 (6 bases). Deletions cut 3 bases from V and 3 bases from J, with 9 bases between. The CDR3 contains 13 residues. CDR1 LGHNA and CDR2 YNFKEQ come from the germline V gene. The CDR3 sequence is CASSQAGDYEQYF. CDR3 DNA sequence: TGTGCCAGCAGCCAGGCAGGGGACTACGAGCAGTACTTC.

This clonotype was observed at least ten times. The chain links TRBV10-3 to TRBJ2-1; 9 bases match TRBD1. Germline V gene data show CDR1 as ENHRY and CDR2 as SYGVKD. The J segment lost 5 bases and the V segment lost 4 bases, leaving 6 bases of the junction unmatched. This CDR3 region has 15 residues. CDR3 amino acids: CAISGDRGKHNEQFF. In DNA, the CDR3 is TGTGCCATCAGTGGTGACAGGGGGAAACACAATGAGCAGTTCTTC.

V is TRBV20-1 and J is TRBJ2-1, with TRBD2 matching over 11 bases. The V gene's germline CDR1 is DFQATT and CDR2 SNEGSKA (reference sequence). The junction had 6 bases not matched to a gene; V was cut back by 3 bases and J by 8 bases. This CDR3 comprises 14 residues. CDR3 coding DNA: TGCAGTGCTAGTGAGACTAGCGGGATGGATGAGCAGTTCTTC. Protein: CSASETSGMDEQFF.

In its sample, this clonotype was seen many times. The rearrangement uses TRBV12-3 or TRBV12-4 and TRBJ1-6; D not resolved. Trimming stripped 5 bases from V and 0 bases from J, with 5 bases between. This CDR3 has 14 residues. This CDR3 reads CASSTSSYNSPLHF. As DNA, the CDR3 is TGTGCCAGCAGTACCAGCTCCTATAATTCACCCCTCCACTTT.

The rearrangement links TRBV10-3 to TRBJ1-1; D remains unclear. Trimming cost V 6 bases and J 0 bases, with 5 bases left between them. Germline CDR1 ENHRY, CDR2 SYGVKD. The CDR3 consists of 12 residues. The CDR3 loop is CAIRAMNTEAFF. The CDR3 DNA follows: TGTGCCATCAGGGCCATGAACACTGAAGCTTTCTTT.

Comments on this clonotype: A much larger clone lies one base from this, so it may be a read error. The rearrangement joins TRBV7-9 to TRBJ1-2, with D unresolved. Germline V CDR1 and CDR2: SEHNR, FQNEAQ (reference sequence). The CDR3 consists of 12 residues. CDR3 protein: CVSSPPVSGYTF. The CDR3 DNA is TGTGTCAGCAGCCCCCCCGTTAGTGGCTACACCTTC. The variable domain in full, completed from reference TRBV7-9 and TRBJ1-2, reads DTGVSQNPRHKITKRGQNVTFRCDPISEHNRLYWYRQTLGQGPEFLTYFQNEAQLEKSRLLSDRFSAERPKGSFSTLEIQRTEQGDSAMYLCVSSPPVSGYTFGSGTRLTVV.

A few counts support this clonotype. The J gene is TRBJ2-3, the V gene TRBV7-9; D is unresolved. V dropped 5 bases and J dropped 2 bases, with 20 bases sitting between them. Germline V gives CDR1 SEHNR, CDR2 FQNEAQ (reference sequence). The CDR3 runs 17 residues. The CDR3 nucleotides are TGTGCCAGCAGCCCTAACCCGGATCAGACTTTCACAGATACGCAGTATTTT. It translates to CASSPNPDQTFTDTQYF.

In this sample, this clonotype turned up many times. The CDR3 region has the DNA TGTGCCAGCAGTCCCTCCAAGAGGGATTTGAACACTGAAGCTTTCTTT. Translation: CASSPSKRDLNTEAFF. The chain links TRBV27 to TRBJ1-1; D unclear. CDR3 length: 16 amino acids. Per the germline V gene, CDR1 is MNHEY and CDR2 is SMNVEV (reference sequence). V lost 5 bases to trimming and J lost 0 bases, with 16 bases between them.

Ten or more counts support this clonotype. The chain combines TRBV6-2 or TRBV6-3 with TRBJ1-1; D unclear. Deletions cut 8 bases from V and 0 bases from J, with 22 bases between. Germline V lookup: CDR1 MNHEY, CDR2 SVGEGT. The CDR3 has 17 amino acids. As DNA, the CDR3 is TGTGCCAGCGCCCCCCTTGGGTTCACCCCCATGAACACTGAAGCTTTCTTT. This encodes CASAPLGFTPMNTEAFF.